This T cell receptor beta chain was obtained from a study of blood T cell repertoires in COVID-19. Here immunoSEQ multiplex PCR was the method, and the copy in TCRdb shows in-frame clones only, minus some. The profile shows some 190,000 clones, around nine tenths of them singletons. This CDR3 region has 15 residues. Trimming cost V 5 bases and J 2 bases; bases outside gene matches: 3. The germline gives CDR1 SNHLY, CDR2 FYNNEI. V usage is TRBV2 and J usage is TRBJ2-5; 12 bases match TRBD2. The TCR comes from a woman in her forties who had recovered from COVID-19. Sequencing was performed on peripheral blood. CDR3 sequence reads: CASSLLAGGQETQYF. In DNA form, the CDR3 reads TGTGCCAGCAGTCTACTAGCGGGAGGACAAGAGACCCAGTACTTC.